One and the same sample provided the 3 T cell receptor beta chains below, sequenced in a study of blood T cell repertoires in COVID-19. Some clones are missing from TCRdb's copy, which holds only in-frame ones; the method was immunoSEQ multiplex PCR. Of hundreds of thousands of clones in the sample, roughly 85% were seen once. Sequenced sample: PBMCs or T cells enriched from blood (not recorded which). The source is a man aged 40-55 years who had recovered from COVID-19.

The V call is TRBV28, the J call TRBJ1-2, with D perhaps matching TRBD1 (6 bases). Germline CDR1 and CDR2: MDHEN and SYDVKM. V lost 9 bases and J lost 1, with 9 bases in between. This CDR3 is 12 amino acids long. CDR3 sequence: CASKQGNYGYTF. Written as DNA, the CDR3 is TGTGCCAGTAAACAGGGTAACTATGGCTACACCTTC.

The chain joins TRBV7-2 to TRBJ1-5, with D perhaps matching TRBD1 (5 bases). The CDR3 loop spans 13 amino acids. Germline V gives CDR1 SGHTA, CDR2 FQGNSA. The V end was cut by 5 bases, the J end by 9 bases, with 14 bases between. Here the CDR3 reads CASSVYPGGPQHF. The CDR3 bases are TGTGCCAGCAGCGTCTACCCGGGGGGGCCCCAGCATTTT. Full variable domain (remainder filled in from reference TRBV7-2 and TRBJ1-5): GAGVSQSPSNKVTEKGKDVELRCDPISGHTALYWYRQSLGQGLEFLIYFQGNSAPDKSGLPSDRFSAERTGGSVSTLTIQRTQQEDSAVYLCASSVYPGGPQHFGDGTRLSIL.

The chain joins TRBV3-1 (or the pseudogene TRBV3-2) to TRBJ2-1; no firm D call. V was shortened by 0 bases and J by 9 bases, with 9 bases between the two germline ends. Germline V gene data show CDR1 as LGHDT and CDR2 as YNNKEL (reference sequence). The CDR3 extends over 13 amino acids. The CDR3 protein is CASSQDRVGEQFF. CDR3 bases: TGTGCCAGCAGCCAAGATCGAGTTGGTGAGCAGTTCTTC.